This entry lists 28 T cell receptor beta chains sequenced from one sample in a study of T cell responses to AZD1222 COVID-19 vaccine. Assay used: immunoSEQ multiplex PCR; TCRdb lists only in-frame clones, some missing. The profile shows 150,000 to 200,000 clones, 92% of them singletons. This material consisted of peripheral blood, taken 28 days after the second AZD1222 dose. The receptors were sampled from an adult who received the AZD1222 COVID-19 vaccine.

The V gene is TRBV7-3, the J gene TRBJ2-6; perhaps TRBD2 as D (6 bases). The V gene's germline CDR1 is SGHTA and CDR2 FQGTGA. The CDR3 is made up of 16 amino acids. V was trimmed by 3 bases and J by 0 bases, leaving 9 bases between them. CDR3 in amino acids: CASSFMGGSGANVLTF. Here the CDR3 DNA reads TGTGCCAGCAGCTTCATGGGGGGCTCTGGGGCCAACGTCCTGACTTTC.

The J gene is TRBJ2-2, the V gene TRBV18; 8 bases align to TRBD1. Germline V CDR1 and CDR2: KGHSH, LQKENI. This CDR3 has 16 residues. V lost 3 bases to trimming and J lost 3 bases; unmatched junction nucleotides: 6. The CDR3 spells CASSPGAGQDTGELFF. As DNA, the CDR3 is TGTGCCAGCTCACCTGGGGCGGGACAGGACACCGGGGAGCTGTTTTTT.

The chain couples TRBV2 to TRBJ1-1; no clear D. CDR3 length equals 12 residues. The V end was cut by 5 bases, the J end by 0 bases, with 4 bases between. The germline gives CDR1 SNHLY, CDR2 FYNNEI. In DNA form, the CDR3 reads TGTGCCAGCAGTCAGATGAACACTGAAGCTTTCTTT. This gives the protein CASSQMNTEAFF.

The chain joins TRBV29-1 to TRBJ2-5, with 11 bases lining up with TRBD2. This CDR3 is 15 amino acids long. Unmatched junction bases numbered 11, after V lost 4 bases and J lost 7 bases. Germline values: CDR1 SQVTM, CDR2 ANQGSEA. CDR3 nucleotide sequence: TGCAGCGTTGTCCTAGCGGGGGGACGGCTCCGGACCCAGTACTTC. Its protein is CSVVLAGGRLRTQYF. Filled out from reference TRBV29-1 and TRBJ2-5, the complete variable domain reads SAVISQKPSRDICQRGTSLTIQCQVDSQVTMMFWYRQQPGQSLTLIATANQGSEATYESGFVIDKFPISRPNLTFSTLTVSNMSPEDSSIYLCSVVLAGGRLRTQYFGPGTRLLVL.

V is TRBV28 and J is TRBJ1-1; 7 nucleotides align to TRBD1. The germline CDR1 and CDR2 sequences are MDHEN and SYDVKM. The CDR3 loop spans 16 amino acids. V was pared by 1 base and J by 2 bases, with 7 bases of the junction left unmatched. As DNA, the CDR3 is TGTGCCAGCAGTTTATCCCTCGACAGGGACAACACTGAAGCTTTCTTT. This codes for CASSLSLDRDNTEAFF.

The chain has TRBV6-2 or TRBV6-3 and TRBJ1-1, with TRBD1 matching 7 bases. The germline V gene has CDR1 MNHEY and CDR2 SVGEGT. The V gene end was trimmed by 6 bases and the J gene end by 5 bases; junction bases not matched to a gene: 6. The CDR3 has 13 amino acids. The CDR3 is CASSRDSTTEAFF. CDR3 nucleotides: TGTGCCAGCAGCCGGGACAGTACTACTGAAGCTTTCTTT.

The rearrangement uses TRBV5-1 and TRBJ2-2; 9 bases align to TRBD2. Germline CDR1 reads SGHRS; CDR2 reads YFSETQ. V lost 0 bases and J lost 7; bases outside the gene matches: 7. The CDR3 covers 16 residues. The CDR3: CASSLVTSGGGGELFF. The CDR3 bases are TGCGCCAGCAGCTTGGTGACTAGCGGAGGGGGCGGGGAGCTGTTTTTT.

This rearrangement joins TRBV7-9 to TRBJ1-2; no clear D. The CDR3 is made up of 12 amino acids. Trimming took off 3 bases at V and 7 bases at J, with 9 bases between the two ends. CDR1 is SEHNR and CDR2 is FQNEAQ in the germline V gene (reference sequence). The CDR3 sequence: CASSFFPSGYTF. The CDR3, as DNA: TGTGCCAGCAGCTTTTTCCCGTCTGGCTACACCTTC.

This clone has more than one count but fewer than ten. CDR3 nucleotides: TGTGCCAGCTCAGCCCTTACCGTACGCGGGGCTGGAAACACCATATATTTT. Protein product: CASSALTVRGAGNTIYF. The chain employs TRBV18 and TRBJ1-3; no firm D call. CDR3 length equals 17 residues. CDR1 KGHSH and CDR2 LQKENI come from the germline V gene. The V and J ends lost 5 bases and 2 bases respectively, with 19 bases between them.

The CDR3 is CSASGGATQPQHF. The CDR3 nucleotides read TGCAGTGCTAGTGGAGGGGCAACTCAGCCCCAGCATTTT. The chain joins TRBV20-1 to TRBJ1-5; weak D call: TRBD1 (5 bases). Trimming cost V 3 bases and J 6 bases, with 12 bases left between them. This CDR3 comprises 13 residues. From germline, CDR1 is DFQATT and CDR2 SNEGSKA (reference sequence).

The chain carries TRBV4-2 and TRBJ2-7; D remains unclear. The V end lost 1 base, the J end lost 3 bases, and 7 bases lay between the germline ends. Germline CDR1 is LGHNA and CDR2 is YNFKEQ. The CDR3 length is 13 residues. The CDR3 nucleotides read TGTGCCAGCAGCCAAGTACTGGGCTACGAGCAGTACTTC. This sequence encodes CASSQVLGYEQYF.

V and J are TRBV19 and TRBJ1-1; D unclear. V was trimmed by 8 bases and J by 10 bases, leaving 14 bases between them. CDR3 length: 11 amino acids. CDR1 and CDR2 from the germline V gene are LNHDA and SQIVND (reference sequence). The CDR3, as DNA: TGTGCCAGTGGGGTCAGAGGGTTAGCTTTCTTT. Amino acid sequence: CASGVRGLAFF.

The rearrangement joins TRBV6-5 to TRBJ2-1; 11 bases fit TRBD1. Unmatched junction bases numbered 11, after V lost 6 bases and J lost 10 bases. Germline V gene data show CDR1 as MNHEY and CDR2 as SVGAGI. The CDR3 has 15 residues. CDR3 bases: TGTGCCAGCAGCACCGGGACAGGGGGGCTAGGGGAGCAGTTCTTC. Encoded protein: CASSTGTGGLGEQFF.

V usage is TRBV14 and J usage is TRBJ1-2; D remains unclear. Trimming removed 2 bases at V and 5 bases at J, with 18 bases between. Germline V lookup: CDR1 SGHDN, CDR2 FVKESK. The CDR3 contains 16 residues. CDR3 DNA sequence: TGTGCCAGCAGCCAACTAAACCGGGATAAGCTTTATGGCTACACCTTC. This sequence encodes CASSQLNRDKLYGYTF.

This sequence joins TRBV5-1 and TRBJ1-3, with D unclear. The CDR3 spans 11 residues. V lost 4 bases, J lost 4 bases, and 3 bases lay in between. Germline V gene data show CDR1 as SGHRS and CDR2 as YFSETQ. The CDR3 region has the DNA TGCGCCAGCAGCAACGGAAACACCATATATTTT. Its protein product is CASSNGNTIYF.

The J gene is TRBJ1-5, the V gene TRBV30; D unresolved. This CDR3 is built from 13 residues. V was clipped by 2 bases and J by 4 bases, with 9 bases between them. Germline loops: CDR1 GTSNPN, CDR2 SVGIG (reference sequence). The CDR3 DNA reads as TGTGCCTGGAGTTGGAGCCGGAATCAGCCCCAGCATTTT. Its translation: CAWSWSRNQPQHF.

The V call is TRBV2, the J call TRBJ1-6; 9 nucleotides line up with TRBD1. This CDR3 is built from 15 residues. Trimming removed 8 bases from V and 7 bases from J; junction bases left unmatched: 9. In germline, CDR1 is SNHLY, CDR2 FYNNEI. The chain's CDR3 is CASARTGVKNSPLHF. The CDR3 DNA sequence: TGTGCCAGCGCGAGGACAGGGGTTAAGAATTCACCCCTCCACTTT.

The gene calls are TRBV6-5 and TRBJ1-3, with a tentative D call TRBD1 (6 bases). The CDR3 totals 15 residues. Trimming stripped 3 bases from V and 2 bases from J, with 11 bases between. Germline V CDR1 and CDR2: MNHEY, SVGAGI. The CDR3 coding sequence is TGTGCCAGCAGTTATAACTGGGGGCCTGGAAACACCATATATTTT. Protein: CASSYNWGPGNTIYF.

The chain recombines TRBV5-6 with TRBJ2-3; D might be TRBD1 or TRBD2, each matching 5 bases. CDR1 and CDR2 (germline): SGHDT, YYEEEE. This CDR3 spans 13 amino acids. Trimming cost V 1 base and J 13 bases, with 16 bases left between them. DNA for the CDR3: TGTGCCAGCAGCTTGATCCGGGACGAGGGCGAGTATTTT. Its protein product is CASSLIRDEGEYF.

In this sample, this clone turned up once. DNA for the CDR3: TGCAGTGCTAGTAGGGGAGATAGCGGGAGGTCAGGGAATGAGCAGTTCTTC. Translated, it gives CSASRGDSGRSGNEQFF. J is TRBJ2-1 and V is TRBV20-1; 10 positions match TRBD2. The J segment lost 7 bases and the V segment lost 3 bases, leaving 15 bases of the junction unmatched. In germline, CDR1 is DFQATT, CDR2 SNEGSKA (reference sequence). There are 17 residues in the CDR3.

The rearrangement joins TRBV6-2 or TRBV6-3 to TRBJ2-7; 8 positions match TRBD2. Germline values: CDR1 MNHEY, CDR2 SVGEGT. The trim removed 6 bases at V and 3 bases at J, leaving 13 bases unmatched. The CDR3 extends over 16 amino acids. Here the CDR3 DNA reads TGTGCCAGCAGCCCTCCTCGGGGGGGAGGCAACTACGAGCAGTACTTC. It yields the protein CASSPPRGGGNYEQYF.

The chain carries TRBV10-3 and TRBJ2-3; no reliable D call. Trimming removed 6 bases at V and 6 bases at J, with 4 bases between. The CDR3 loop spans 10 amino acids. CDR1 and CDR2 from the germline V gene are ENHRY and SYGVKD. Here the CDR3 DNA reads TGTGCCATCAGGGGGGATACGCAGTATTTT. Its protein product is CAIRGDTQYF.

The V call is TRBV30, the J call TRBJ1-1, with a possible D match to TRBD1 (6 bases). CDR1 is GTSNPN, CDR2 SVGIG, per germline (reference sequence). CDR3 size: 15 residues. Trimming removed 2 bases at V and 0 bases at J, with 13 bases between. The CDR3 DNA reads as TGTGCCTGGAGTTCACACAGGGCGATGAACACTGAAGCTTTCTTT. Residues: CAWSSHRAMNTEAFF.

This clone was recorded only once. The chain is built from TRBV11-3 and TRBJ2-3; the D gene is possibly TRBD2 (6 bases). The CDR3 length is 14 residues. Germline V lookup: CDR1 SGHNT, CDR2 YENEEA. V lost 3 bases and J 2 bases, leaving 9 bases between the germline ends. The CDR3 here is CASSFGGATDTQYF. The DNA of the CDR3 is TGTGCCAGCAGCTTCGGCGGGGCCACAGATACGCAGTATTTT.

V usage is TRBV28 and J usage is TRBJ1-2; the match to TRBD1 covers 10 bases. This CDR3 contains 16 residues. Unmatched junction bases numbered 11, after V lost 5 bases and J lost 5 bases. Germline CDR1 reads MDHEN; CDR2 reads SYDVKM. This CDR3 is CASSGDRGPTTYGYTF. The CDR3 DNA is TGTGCCAGCAGTGGGGACAGGGGCCCAACAACGTATGGCTACACCTTC.

The chain has TRBV7-9 and TRBJ1-2; perhaps TRBD1 as D (5 bases). The V and J ends lost 5 bases and 6 bases respectively, with 13 bases between them. Germline lookup yields CDR1 SEHNR and CDR2 FQNEAQ (reference sequence). This CDR3 spans 13 amino acids. DNA for the CDR3: TGTGCCAGCAGCCCGGGACCGGTCGATGGCTACACCTTC. Its protein product is CASSPGPVDGYTF.

The chain couples TRBV7-3 to TRBJ2-1; D possibly corresponds to TRBD2 (7 bases). Germline V gene lookup returns CDR1 SGHTA and CDR2 FQGTGA. The CDR3 extends over 14 amino acids. Trimming stripped 5 bases from V and 9 bases from J, with 17 bases between. The CDR3 spells CASSPPRGGGEQFF. The CDR3 DNA reads as TGTGCCAGCAGCCCCCCGAGGGGGGGCGGTGAGCAGTTCTTC.

The genes are TRBV5-6 and TRBJ2-7; possible D gene TRBD2, 6 bases. The V and J ends lost 6 bases and 3 bases respectively, with 16 bases between them. CDR1 SGHDT and CDR2 YYEEEE come from the germline V gene. The CDR3 length is 14 residues. The CDR3 region has the DNA TGTGCCAGCACCCCGGAGGGTTTGGGCTACGAGCAGTACTTC. Protein product: CASTPEGLGYEQYF.